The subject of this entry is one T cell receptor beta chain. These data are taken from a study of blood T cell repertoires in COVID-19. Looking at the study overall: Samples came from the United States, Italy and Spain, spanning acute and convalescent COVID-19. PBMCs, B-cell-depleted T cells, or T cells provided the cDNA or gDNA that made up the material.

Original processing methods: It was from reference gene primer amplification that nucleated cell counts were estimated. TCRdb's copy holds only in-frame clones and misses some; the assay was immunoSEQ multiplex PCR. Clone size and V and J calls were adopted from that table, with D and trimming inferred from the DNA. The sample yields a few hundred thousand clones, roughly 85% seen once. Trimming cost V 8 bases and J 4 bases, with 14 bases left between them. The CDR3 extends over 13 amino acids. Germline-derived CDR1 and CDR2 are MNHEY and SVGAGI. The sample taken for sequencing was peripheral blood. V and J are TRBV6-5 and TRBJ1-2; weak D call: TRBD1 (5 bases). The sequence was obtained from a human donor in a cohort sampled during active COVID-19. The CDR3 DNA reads TGTGCCAGCGAACGGGGGGGTGCCTATGGCTACACCTTC. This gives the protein CASERGGAYGYTF.